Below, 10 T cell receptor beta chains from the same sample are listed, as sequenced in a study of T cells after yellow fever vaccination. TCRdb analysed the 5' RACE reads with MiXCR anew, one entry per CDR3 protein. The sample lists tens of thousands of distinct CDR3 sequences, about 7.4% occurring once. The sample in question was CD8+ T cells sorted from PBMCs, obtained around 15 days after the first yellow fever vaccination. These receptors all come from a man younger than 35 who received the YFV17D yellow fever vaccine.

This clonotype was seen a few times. The CDR3 DNA reads TGCGCCAGCAGCGCGGGACAGGGAGCCTACGAGCAGTACGTC. Its translation: CASSAGQGAYEQYV. The genes are TRBV5-1 and TRBJ2-7, with TRBD1 matching 9 bases. CDR3 length: 14 residues. After removal of 4 bases from V and 2 bases from J, the junction contained 4 bases not matched to a gene. Germline V lookup: CDR1 SGHRS, CDR2 YFSETQ.

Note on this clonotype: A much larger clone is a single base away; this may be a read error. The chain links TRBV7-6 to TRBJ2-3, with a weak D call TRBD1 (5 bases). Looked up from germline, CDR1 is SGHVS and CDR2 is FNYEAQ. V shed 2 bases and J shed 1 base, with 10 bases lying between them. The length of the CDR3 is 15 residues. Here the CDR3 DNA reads TGTGCCAGCAGCTTACGGGTCAGGGGCACAGATACGCAGTATTTT. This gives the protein CASSLRVRGTDTQYF.

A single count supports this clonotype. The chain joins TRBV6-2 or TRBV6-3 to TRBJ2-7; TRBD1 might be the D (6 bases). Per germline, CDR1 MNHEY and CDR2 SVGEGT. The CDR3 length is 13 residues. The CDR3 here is CASSPGQAYDQYV. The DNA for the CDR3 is TGTGCCAGCAGTCCGGGACAAGCCTACGACCAGTACGTC.

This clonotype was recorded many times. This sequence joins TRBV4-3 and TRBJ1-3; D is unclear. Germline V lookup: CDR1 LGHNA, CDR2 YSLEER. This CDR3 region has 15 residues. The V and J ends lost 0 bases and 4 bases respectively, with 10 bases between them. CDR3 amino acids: CASSQDSPAGNTIYF. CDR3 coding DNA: TGCGCCAGCAGCCAAGATTCCCCTGCGGGAAACACCATATATTTT.

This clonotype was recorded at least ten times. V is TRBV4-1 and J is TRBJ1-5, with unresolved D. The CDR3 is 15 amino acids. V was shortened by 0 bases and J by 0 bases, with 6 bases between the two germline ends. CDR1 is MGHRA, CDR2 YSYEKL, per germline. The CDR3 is CASSQDGDSNQPQHF. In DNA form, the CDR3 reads TGCGCCAGCAGCCAAGATGGGGATAGCAATCAGCCCCAGCATTTT.

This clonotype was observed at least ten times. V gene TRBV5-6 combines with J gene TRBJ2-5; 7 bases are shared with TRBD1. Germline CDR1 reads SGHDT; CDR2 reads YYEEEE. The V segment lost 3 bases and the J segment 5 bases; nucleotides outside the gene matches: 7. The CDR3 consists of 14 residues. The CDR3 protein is CASSWGRGYETQYF. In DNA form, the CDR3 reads TGTGCCAGCAGCTGGGGCAGGGGGTACGAGACCCAGTACTTC. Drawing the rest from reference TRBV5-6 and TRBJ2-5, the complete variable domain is DAGVTQSPTHLIKTRGQQVTLRCSPKSGHDTVSWYQQALGQGPQFIFQYYEEEERQRGNFPDRFSGHQFPNYSSELNVNALLLGDSALYLCASSWGRGYETQYFGPGTRLLVL.

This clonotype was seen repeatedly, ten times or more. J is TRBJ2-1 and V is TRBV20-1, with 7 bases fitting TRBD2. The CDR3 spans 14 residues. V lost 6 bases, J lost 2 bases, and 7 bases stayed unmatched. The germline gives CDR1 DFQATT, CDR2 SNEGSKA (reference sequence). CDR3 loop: CSAVRGDAYNEQFF. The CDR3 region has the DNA TGCAGTGCCGTACGGGGGGATGCCTACAATGAGCAGTTCTTC.

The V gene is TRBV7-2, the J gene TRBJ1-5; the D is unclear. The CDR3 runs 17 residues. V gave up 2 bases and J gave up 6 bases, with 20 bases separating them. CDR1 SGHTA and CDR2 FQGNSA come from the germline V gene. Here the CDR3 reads CASSLTSSTDRVQPQHF. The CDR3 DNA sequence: TGTGCCAGCAGCTTAACATCCTCGACGGATCGCGTTCAGCCCCAGCATTTT.

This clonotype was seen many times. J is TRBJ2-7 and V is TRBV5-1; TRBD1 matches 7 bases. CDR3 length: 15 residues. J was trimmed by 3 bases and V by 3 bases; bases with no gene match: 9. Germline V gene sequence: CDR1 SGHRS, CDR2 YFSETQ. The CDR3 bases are TGCGCCAGCAGCTGGACCACAGGGGACCTCTACGAGCAGTACTTC. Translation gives CASSWTTGDLYEQYF.

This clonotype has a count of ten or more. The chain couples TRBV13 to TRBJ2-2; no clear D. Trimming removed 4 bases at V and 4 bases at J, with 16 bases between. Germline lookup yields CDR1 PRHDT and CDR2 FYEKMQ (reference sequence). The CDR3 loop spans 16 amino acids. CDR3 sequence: CASSSSDLYPTGELFF. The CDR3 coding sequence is TGTGCCAGCAGCTCTTCGGACCTCTACCCCACCGGGGAGCTGTTTTTT. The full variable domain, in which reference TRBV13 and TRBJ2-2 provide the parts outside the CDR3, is AAGVIQSPRHLIKEKRETATLKCYPIPRHDTVYWYQQGPGQDPQFLISFYEKMQSDKGSIPDRFSAQQFSDYHSELNMSSLELGDSALYFCASSSSDLYPTGELFFGEGSRLTVL.